This entry features one T cell receptor (beta chain) sequence. Its specific antigen is unknown. No clone much larger than this one lies a single base away; base qualities are absent. The sample comes from a study of CD8+ T cells in alopecia areata (dated by TCRdb to the late 2010s). Background for the entire study: The treated patients took part in an open-label pilot trial in which moderate-to-severe alopecia areata was treated with oral tofacitinib at 5 to 10 mg twice daily. Tofacitinib was administered for 6 to 18 months, and 6 months of follow-up off drug were then conducted to assess delayed response and recurrence. Disease severity in treated patients was measured with the SALT score, which quantifies the percentage of affected scalp surface area. In both human patients and the C3H/HeJ mouse model, the study applied high-throughput TCRbeta sequencing to look at T cell clonal expansion in alopecia areata. On the human side, TCRbeta sequencing was run on scalp tissue and on sorted CD4+ and CD8+ peripheral blood T cells from healthy controls and from alopecia areata patients with either patchy or totalis/universalis disease. Tofacitinib-treated patients had biopsies at baseline and at 4 and 24 weeks of treatment, with a later scalp biopsy in several patients. Scalp clonality was compared across normal scalp (n=4), patchy alopecia areata scalp (n=8), and alopecia totalis/universalis scalp (n=8). RNA was extracted with the PAXgene miRNA kit for fixed scalp, the miRNeasy kit for PBMCs, and the RNeasy kit for mouse skin. TCRbeta CDR3 regions were amplified by immunoSEQ multiplex PCR using 35 Vbeta forward and 13 Jbeta reverse primers. General conclusions and limits of the study: With tofacitinib, both scalp clonality and the number of expanded CD8+ clones among the top 100 scalp clones went down significantly. Lesional scalp, especially in alopecia totalis/universalis, showed higher clonality and more expanded CD8+ clones than normal scalp, suggesting antigenic drive. During tofacitinib treatment, many expanded lesional clones stuck around in both scalp and blood, and this persistence may partly explain why relapse happens after treatment is stopped. Because the treated cohort was small and included a single nonresponder, larger studies are needed to assess links between baseline CD8+ expansion and response. Unlike mouse skin, where gammadelta T cells dominate, normal human skin contains resident alphabeta T cells that get sequenced too, which complicates analysis of the scalp TCR repertoire. Compared with mice, TCR sequences shared between patients were less clear, possibly partly because of HLA diversity across the patient population.

Taken from the germline V gene, the CDR1 and CDR2 loops are SQVTM and ANQGSEA. Counted from cysteine to phenylalanine, this CDR3 has 13 amino acids. Of all the DNA, just the CDR3 is kept, 39 bases in frame from base 1. V is reduced by 6 bases and J by 5 bases, leaving a spacing of 16 bases between them. Libraries were constructed by the immunoSEQ multiplex PCR assay. For TCR sequencing, RNA was extracted from every sample and reverse transcribed into cDNA to serve as template. First-strand cDNA was synthesized using SuperScript III with a 2:1 mix of oligo-dT and random hexamers. A synthetic immune receptor repertoire was used to measure amplification bias, and any remaining bias was corrected computationally. As for the authors' bioinformatics: Raw reads were preprocessed for error removal, and CDR3 was defined according to IMGT conventions as running from the conserved cysteine to phenylalanine. Clonality was computed as 1 minus the Shannon entropy, with the entropy normalized by log2 of the number of productive unique TCRs. CD4 or CD8 identity of scalp clones was inferred by cross-referencing scalp TCRbeta sequences with sorted blood CD4 and CD8 repertoires. This immuneACCESS table, as held by TCRdb, lists in-frame sequences with V and J called but not all clones. Of the missing ones, under half trace to an unresolved V gene in checked studies; the others have no known cause. V and J calls and clone size follow that table, whereas D and trimming were derived from the DNA. Counted in this sample were under 200,000 clones; about 60% of them appeared once. The ten largest account for 13% to 15% of the sample.

The time point label on this specimen signifies: 24 weeks on oral tofacitinib. What the treatment or condition label conveys for this sample: oral pan-JAK inhibitor, 5-10 mg twice daily. Peripheral blood and lesional scalp punch biopsies were obtained from patients with alopecia areata. PBMCs were isolated by density centrifugation and stained for CD3, CD4 and CD8, after which CD4+ and CD8+ T cells were sorted on a FACSAria. The origin of this receptor is a human donor with alopecia areata. This receptor chain uses TRBV29-1 and TRBJ2-5; the D gene remains uncertain. Here the sequenced sample was CD4+ T cells sorted from blood, taken at week 24, from a patient treated with tofacitinib. CDR3 protein: CSVDDQVTETQYF. The bases are TGCAGCGTAGACGATCAGGTTACCGAGACCCAGTACTTC.